The 21 T cell receptor beta chains below all came from one sample that was sequenced in a study of blood T cell repertoires in COVID-19 (TCRdb year 2020). Library creation used the immunoSEQ multiplex PCR assay. The clones in this table, taken by TCRdb from immuneACCESS, are in-frame only. Not every clone is retained; where verified, under half of the shortfall comes from an unresolved V gene, and the cause of the rest is unknown. The sample table lists about 260,000 clones, 84% of them with a count of one. The top ten constitute roughly 8.6% of the sample. Material for sequencing was peripheral blood. These receptors were collected from a human donor in a cohort sampled during active COVID-19.

The rearrangement links TRBV13 to TRBJ1-6; D unclear. Trimming shortened V by 5 bases and J by 0 bases, and 11 bases separated the two germline ends. The CDR3 contains 16 residues. Germline V CDR1 and CDR2: PRHDT, FYEKMQ (reference sequence). As DNA, the CDR3 is TGTGCCAGCAGCCCTGAACCGAGCTCCTATAATTCACCCCTCCACTTT. Protein product: CASSPEPSSYNSPLHF.

V is TRBV19 and J is TRBJ2-3; 10 bases are a match to TRBD2. Losses at the gene ends were 4 bases for V and 2 bases for J; bases not matched to a gene: 6. The CDR3 runs 16 residues. In germline, CDR1 is LNHDA, CDR2 SQIVND (reference sequence). This CDR3 reads CASSRYSGGITDTQYF. CDR3 coding DNA: TGTGCCAGTAGTAGATATAGCGGGGGGATCACAGATACGCAGTATTTT.

In its sample, this clone was seen a few times. V usage is TRBV4-1 and J usage is TRBJ2-6; 16 nucleotides line up with TRBD2. V gave up 0 bases and J gave up 0 bases; unmatched junction bases: 8. Per germline, CDR1 MGHRA and CDR2 YSYEKL. There are 22 residues in the CDR3. The CDR3 DNA follows: TGCGCCAGCAGCCAAGATGCTGGGACTAGCGGGGGGGTTAACTCTGGGGCCAACGTCCTGACTTTC. Its translation is CASSQDAGTSGGVNSGANVLTF.

The J gene is TRBJ1-4, the V gene TRBV5-5; D call uncertain. Deletions cut 0 bases from V and 6 bases from J, with 9 bases between. Germline loops: CDR1 SGHKS, CDR2 YYEKEE (reference sequence). This CDR3 is 14 amino acids long. The CDR3 coding sequence is TGTGCCAGCAGCTTGGGCGGGCTGGATGAAAAACTGTTTTTT. Its protein is CASSLGGLDEKLFF. Supplemented by reference TRBV5-5 and TRBJ1-4, the full variable domain reads DAGVTQSPTHLIKTRGQQVTLRCSPISGHKSVSWYQQVLGQGPQFIFQYYEKEERGRGNFPDRFSARQFPNYSSELNVNALLLGDSALYLCASSLGGLDEKLFFGSGTQLSVL.

V and J are TRBV9 and TRBJ1-2, with TRBD1 identical over 10 bases. The CDR3 is 13 residues long. V dropped 2 bases and J dropped 8; count of bases not matched to a gene: 3. CDR1 is SGDLS and CDR2 is YYNGEE in the germline V gene. The DNA for the CDR3 is TGTGCCAGCAGCGTTAGACAGGGGGCCGGCTACACCTTC. Translating it yields CASSVRQGAGYTF.

The chain carries TRBV2 and TRBJ2-4; the match to TRBD1 covers 7 bases. The junction had 5 bases not matched to a gene; V was cut back by 2 bases and J by 7 bases. In germline, CDR1 is SNHLY, CDR2 FYNNEI. This CDR3 has 14 amino acids. The DNA for the CDR3 is TGTGCCAGCAGTGAAAAGGGGGCTTTGAACATTCAGTACTTC. Translation gives CASSEKGALNIQYF.

The rearrangement joins TRBV5-6 to TRBJ1-3, with 9 bases aligning to TRBD1. CDR1 is SGHDT and CDR2 is YYEEEE in the germline V gene. V dropped 4 bases and J dropped 8; count of bases not matched to a gene: 10. The CDR3 totals 15 residues. CDR3 sequence: CASSTLRDRADTIYF. DNA for the CDR3: TGTGCCAGCAGCACACTCCGGGACAGGGCGGACACCATATATTTT.

The chain combines TRBV11-1 with TRBJ2-1; D may be TRBD2 (6 bases). The germline V gene encodes CDR1 SGHAT and CDR2 FQDESV (reference sequence). V lost 1 base, J lost 7 bases, and 14 bases lay in between. This CDR3 region has 15 residues. The CDR3 sequence is CASSLGGLGRNEQFF. The DNA of the CDR3 is TGTGCCAGCAGCTTAGGGGGACTGGGGAGGAATGAGCAGTTCTTC.

The chain recombines TRBV4-2 with TRBJ1-4; 12 positions match TRBD1. J was trimmed by 8 bases and V by 1 base; bases with no gene match: 11. This CDR3 has 18 residues. Germline V CDR1 and CDR2: LGHNA, YNFKEQ. CDR3 loop: CASSQVLGTGGYGEKLFF. The CDR3 coding sequence is TGTGCCAGCAGCCAAGTTCTCGGGACAGGGGGCTATGGCGAAAAACTGTTTTTT.

The genes are TRBV27 and TRBJ2-3; the D gene is possibly TRBD1 (5 bases). Germline V gene data show CDR1 as MNHEY and CDR2 as SMNVEV (reference sequence). The V and J ends lost 6 bases and 2 bases respectively, with 9 bases between them. The CDR3 has 13 amino acids. Here the CDR3 DNA reads TGTGCCAGCAGCGAAGGGGCCACAGATACGCAGTATTTT. Residues: CASSEGATDTQYF.

This clone was seen only a few times. The CDR3, as DNA: TGTGCCAGCAGTTTCTGGGCCAACTACGAGCAGTACTTC. It codes for CASSFWANYEQYF. This sequence joins TRBV27 and TRBJ2-7; no definite D call. This CDR3 has 13 residues. Germline CDR1 reads MNHEY; CDR2 reads SMNVEV (reference sequence). V gave up 3 bases and J gave up 3 bases, with 9 bases separating them.

This sequence joins TRBV11-3 and TRBJ2-5; 7 nucleotides line up with TRBD2. The junction had 14 bases not matched to a gene; V was cut back by 5 bases and J by 5 bases. The germline V gene encodes CDR1 SGHNT and CDR2 YENEEA. The length of the CDR3 is 16 residues. CDR3 amino acids: CASSKGLKRGGETQYF. For the CDR3, the DNA is TGTGCCAGCAGCAAGGGTCTCAAGCGGGGAGGGGAGACCCAGTACTTC.

The V gene is TRBV28, the J gene TRBJ2-5; TRBD1 matches 9 bases. This CDR3 is built from 15 residues. CDR1 MDHEN and CDR2 SYDVKM come from the germline V gene. Trimming removed 5 bases from V and 2 bases from J; junction bases left unmatched: 6. DNA for the CDR3: TGTGCCAGCAGTAGGGGTGACAGGGGGCAAGAGACCCAGTACTTC. Amino acids: CASSRGDRGQETQYF.

This clone was detected only once. The gene calls are TRBV29-1 and TRBJ2-4; 7 bases fit TRBD2. The CDR3 is made up of 16 amino acids. From germline, CDR1 is SQVTM and CDR2 ANQGSEA. Losses at the gene ends were 6 bases for V and 0 bases for J; bases not matched to a gene: 11. CDR3 DNA sequence: TGCAGCGTCGCCCTCGGGAGGCGAGGAGCCAAAAACATTCAGTACTTC. This codes for CSVALGRRGAKNIQYF.

The chain uses TRBV27 and TRBJ2-1, with 10 nucleotides matching TRBD2. Germline V gene sequence: CDR1 MNHEY, CDR2 SMNVEV (reference sequence). J gave up 4 bases and V 5 bases, and 8 bases lay outside the gene matches. The CDR3 runs 16 residues. The CDR3 is CASSPELAGIYNEQFF. In nucleotides, the CDR3 is TGTGCCAGCAGTCCTGAACTAGCGGGAATATACAATGAGCAGTTCTTC.

The chain couples TRBV15 to TRBJ2-7, with D possibly TRBD2 on 6 matching bases. The V gene lost 0 bases and the J gene lost 6 bases, with 18 bases spanning the gap. Germline assignment: CDR1 LNHNV and CDR2 YYDKDF (reference sequence). This CDR3 spans 16 amino acids. CDR3 in amino acids: CATSRDPAPGGSEQYF. As DNA, the CDR3 is TGTGCCACCAGCAGAGATCCGGCCCCCGGAGGGAGCGAGCAGTACTTC.

This chain connects TRBV7-9 to TRBJ1-2, with a possible D match to TRBD1 (5 bases). Between the trimmed V and J ends, which lost 1 base and 4 bases, there was a span of 16 bases. This CDR3 is built from 16 residues. CDR1 SEHNR and CDR2 FQNEAQ come from the germline V gene (reference sequence). CDR3 DNA sequence: TGTGCCAGCAGCTTAGGGGGGGAGGGCACCTTCTATGGCTACACCTTC. This codes for CASSLGGEGTFYGYTF. The entire variable domain, with the rest obtained from reference TRBV7-9 and TRBJ1-2, is as follows: DTGVSQNPRHKITKRGQNVTFRCDPISEHNRLYWYRQTLGQGPEFLTYFQNEAQLEKSRLLSDRFSAERPKGSFSTLEIQRTEQGDSAMYLCASSLGGEGTFYGYTFGSGTRLTVV.

This sequence joins TRBV19 and TRBJ2-3, with D possibly being TRBD2 (5 bases). CDR1 and CDR2 (germline): LNHDA, SQIVND (reference sequence). V was trimmed by 2 bases and J by 5 bases, leaving 17 bases between them. This CDR3 region has 16 residues. The CDR3 region has the DNA TGTGCCAGTAGTATAATGGGATCCTTAGGGAGAGATACGCAGTATTTT. Translation gives CASSIMGSLGRDTQYF. Combining the CDR3 with reference TRBV19 and TRBJ2-3 gives the whole variable domain DGGITQSPKYLFRKEGQNVTLSCEQNLNHDAMYWYRQDPGQGLRLIYYSQIVNDFQKGDIAEGYSVSREKKESFPLTVTSAQKNPTAFYLCASSIMGSLGRDTQYFGPGTRLTVL.

The chain has TRBV9 and TRBJ2-5, with TRBD1 matching over 7 bases. Germline values: CDR1 SGDLS, CDR2 YYNGEE. This CDR3 comprises 17 residues. V lost 3 bases to trimming and J lost 4 bases; unmatched junction nucleotides: 15. The CDR3 DNA sequence: TGTGCCAGCAGCGCCTCCCGTCAGACAGGGATCACAGAGACCCAGTACTTC. Protein product: CASSASRQTGITETQYF.

The rearrangement joins TRBV6-5 to TRBJ1-2, with 7 nucleotides matching TRBD1. This CDR3 has 15 residues. The junction had 9 bases not matched to a gene; V was cut back by 5 bases and J by 3 bases. CDR1 and CDR2 (germline): MNHEY, SVGAGI. In DNA form, the CDR3 reads TGTGCCAGCAGTCCCGGGACAGAGGGTTACTATGGCTACACCTTC. It is translated as CASSPGTEGYYGYTF.

This clone has more than one count but fewer than ten. The V gene is TRBV6-4, the J gene TRBJ1-1; no clear D. CDR3 length equals 15 residues. The V gene lost 6 bases and the J gene lost 0 bases, with 14 bases spanning the gap. Per germline, CDR1 MRHNA and CDR2 SNTAGT. This chain's CDR3 is CASRDLPRLNTEAFF. CDR3 sequence (DNA): TGTGCCAGCAGAGATCTCCCCAGGCTGAACACTGAAGCTTTCTTT.